The sequence of this TCR beta chain was determined in a study of ipilimumab plus nivolumab after autologous stem cell transplantation. Turning to the study itself: Typical patient got roughly 5 ipilimumab doses and fewer than 10 nivolumab doses (median).

Study-level findings and limits: The authors say TCR, Treg and microbiome findings warrant further study.

Remarks on this clone: Its specificity is not known.

From germline, CDR1 is SGHAT and CDR2 FQNNGV. This CDR3 is built from 15 residues. The ends lost 1 base at V and 1 base at J; junction bases unmatched: 2. Checkpoint therapy with ipilimumab 1 mg/kg began 14 to 28 days after transplant. Here immunoSEQ multiplex PCR was the method, and the copy in TCRdb shows in-frame clones only, minus some. The table lists 1,600 or so clones, under 90% of them singletons, with more than 14% in the top ten. Source: PBMCs, taken in a trial of ipilimumab plus nivolumab as post-transplant consolidation. The origin of this receptor is a female donor with multiple myeloma. V and J are TRBV11-2 and TRBJ2-3; 7 bases align to TRBD2. The CDR3 DNA is TGTGCCAGCAGCTTAGTTGGACTAGGCACAGATACGCAGTATTTT. Its translation is CASSLVGLGTDTQYF.